The sequence of this T cell receptor (beta chain) was determined in a study of cytotoxic CD8 clonotypes in ibrutinib-treated CLL. The CDR3 runs 12 residues. CDR1 and CDR2 (germline): SGHTA, FQGNSA. The V gene lost 5 bases and the J gene lost 4 bases, with 8 bases spanning the gap. Only in-frame clones appear in the TCRdb table, and some are missing; sequencing was by immunoSEQ multiplex PCR. The sample contains about 140,000 clones, roughly 76% of which appear only once. This TCR was sampled from a human donor with chronic lymphocytic leukemia. Sequenced here: PBMCs, sampled after 24 months of ibrutinib treatment. This chain joins TRBV7-2 and TRBJ1-2, with D perhaps matching TRBD1 (5 bases). CDR3 bases: TGTGCCAGCAGCCCCCAGGGCTATGGCTACACCTTC. Encoded protein: CASSPQGYGYTF.